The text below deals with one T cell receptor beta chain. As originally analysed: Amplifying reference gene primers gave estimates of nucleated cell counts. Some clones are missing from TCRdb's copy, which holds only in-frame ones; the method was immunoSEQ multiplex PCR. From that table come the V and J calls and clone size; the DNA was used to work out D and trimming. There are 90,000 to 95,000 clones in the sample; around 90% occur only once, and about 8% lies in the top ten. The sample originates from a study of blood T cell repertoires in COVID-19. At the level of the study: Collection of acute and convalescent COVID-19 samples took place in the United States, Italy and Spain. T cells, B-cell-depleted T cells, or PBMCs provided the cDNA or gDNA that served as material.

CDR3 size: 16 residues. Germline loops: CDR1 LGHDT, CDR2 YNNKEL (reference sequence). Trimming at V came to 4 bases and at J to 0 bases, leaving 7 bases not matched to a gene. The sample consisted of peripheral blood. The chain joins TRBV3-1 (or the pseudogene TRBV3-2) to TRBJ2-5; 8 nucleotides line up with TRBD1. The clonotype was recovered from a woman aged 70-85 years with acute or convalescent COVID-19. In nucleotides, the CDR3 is TGTGCCAGCAGCCGAAGACAGGGGACGTACCAAGAGACCCAGTACTTC. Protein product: CASSRRQGTYQETQYF.